This T cell receptor (beta chain) was identified in a study of blood T cell repertoires in COVID-19. About the study: Samples came from the United States, Italy and Spain, spanning acute and convalescent COVID-19. T cells, B-cell-depleted T cells, or PBMCs provided the cDNA or gDNA that served as material.

This clone has only a few counts. V dropped 0 bases and J dropped 7 bases, with 11 bases sitting between them. CDR1 is SGDLS and CDR2 is YYNGEE in the germline V gene. This CDR3 comprises 15 residues. Study processing details: Reference gene primer amplification yielded estimated nucleated cell counts. TCRdb's copy holds only in-frame clones and misses some; the assay was immunoSEQ multiplex PCR. V, J and clone size are taken as reported in that table, and D and trimming were inferred from the DNA itself. The table includes over 150,000 clones, about 87% detected once. The material sequenced was peripheral blood. The chain has TRBV9 and TRBJ1-6; a weak D match, TRBD1 (6 bases). This clonotype was sampled from a man aged 35 to 55 with active or convalescent COVID-19. The CDR3 DNA reads as TGTGCCAGCAGCGTAGGCAGGACAGCCAATTCACCCCTCCACTTT. Translation: CASSVGRTANSPLHF.